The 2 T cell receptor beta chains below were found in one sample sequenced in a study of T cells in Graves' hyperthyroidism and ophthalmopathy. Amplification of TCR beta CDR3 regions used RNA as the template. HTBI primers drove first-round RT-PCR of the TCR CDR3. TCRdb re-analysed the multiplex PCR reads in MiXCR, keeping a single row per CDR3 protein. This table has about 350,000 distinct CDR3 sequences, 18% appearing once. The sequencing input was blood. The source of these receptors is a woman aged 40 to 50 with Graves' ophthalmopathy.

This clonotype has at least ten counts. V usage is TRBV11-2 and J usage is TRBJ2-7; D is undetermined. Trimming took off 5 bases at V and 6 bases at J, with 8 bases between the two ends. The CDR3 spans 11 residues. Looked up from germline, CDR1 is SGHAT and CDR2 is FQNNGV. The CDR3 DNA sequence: TGTGCCAGCAGCACTACATCCGAGCAGTACTTC. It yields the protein CASSTTSEQYF.

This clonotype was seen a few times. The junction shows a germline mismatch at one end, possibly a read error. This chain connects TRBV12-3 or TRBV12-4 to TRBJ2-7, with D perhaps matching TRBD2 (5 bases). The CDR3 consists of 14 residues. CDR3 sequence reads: CASSTAGGTYEQSF. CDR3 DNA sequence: TGTGCCAGCAGTACGGCCGGAGGAACTTACGAGCAGTCCTTC.